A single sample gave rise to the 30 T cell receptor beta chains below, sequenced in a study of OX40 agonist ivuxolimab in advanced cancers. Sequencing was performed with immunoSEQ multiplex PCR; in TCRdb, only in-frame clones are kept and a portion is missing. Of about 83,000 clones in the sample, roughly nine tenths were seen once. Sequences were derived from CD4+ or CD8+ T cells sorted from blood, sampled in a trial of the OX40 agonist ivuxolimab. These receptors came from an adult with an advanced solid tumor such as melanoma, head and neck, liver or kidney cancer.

The CDR3 DNA follows: TGTGCCAGCAGCTTAGATCGGTTAGGCGGGTCCACAGATACGCAGTATTTT. Translating gives CASSLDRLGGSTDTQYF. This chain links TRBV11-3 with TRBJ2-3; perhaps TRBD2 as D (5 bases). From germline, CDR1 is SGHNT and CDR2 YENEEA. V was shortened by 0 bases and J by 2 bases, with 15 bases between the two germline ends. The CDR3 extends over 17 amino acids.

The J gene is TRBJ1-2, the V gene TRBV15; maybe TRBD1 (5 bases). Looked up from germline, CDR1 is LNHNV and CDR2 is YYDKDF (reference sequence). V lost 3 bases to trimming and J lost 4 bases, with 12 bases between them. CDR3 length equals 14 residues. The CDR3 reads CATSSTGTAYGYTF. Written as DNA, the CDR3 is TGTGCCACCAGCAGTACCGGGACGGCCTATGGCTACACCTTC.

The CDR3 protein is CASSQDRGYEQYF. The CDR3 nucleotides are TGCGCCAGCAGCCAAGATCGAGGGTACGAGCAGTACTTC. The chain joins TRBV4-3 to TRBJ2-7, with D possibly TRBD2 on 5 matching bases. Germline V gives CDR1 LGHNA, CDR2 YSLEER. The CDR3 totals 13 residues. The V gene lost 0 bases and the J gene lost 4 bases, with 7 bases spanning the gap.

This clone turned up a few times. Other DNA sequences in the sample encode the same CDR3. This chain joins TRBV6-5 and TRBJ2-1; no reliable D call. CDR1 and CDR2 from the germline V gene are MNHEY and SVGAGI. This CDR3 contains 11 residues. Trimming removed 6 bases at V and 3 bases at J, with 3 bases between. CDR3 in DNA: TGTGCCAGCAGCCGCTACAATGAGCAGTTCTTC. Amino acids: CASSRYNEQFF.

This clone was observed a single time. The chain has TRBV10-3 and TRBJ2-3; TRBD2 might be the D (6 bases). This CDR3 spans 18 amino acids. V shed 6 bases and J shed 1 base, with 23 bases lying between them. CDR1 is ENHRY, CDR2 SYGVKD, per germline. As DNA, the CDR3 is TGTGCCATCAGAGACCGATATGTGGCCGGCGGGGGCACAGATACGCAGTATTTT. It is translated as CAIRDRYVAGGGTDTQYF.

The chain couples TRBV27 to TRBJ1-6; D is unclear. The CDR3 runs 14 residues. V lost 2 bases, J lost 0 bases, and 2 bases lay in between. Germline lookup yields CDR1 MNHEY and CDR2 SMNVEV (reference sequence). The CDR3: CASSLLSYNSPLHF. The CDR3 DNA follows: TGTGCCAGCAGTTTACTCTCCTATAATTCACCCCTCCACTTT.

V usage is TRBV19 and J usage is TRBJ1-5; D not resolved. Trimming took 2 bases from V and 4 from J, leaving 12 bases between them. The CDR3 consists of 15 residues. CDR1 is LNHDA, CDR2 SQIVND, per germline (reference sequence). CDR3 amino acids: CASSIPGLGNQPQHF. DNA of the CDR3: TGTGCCAGTAGTATACCGGGGTTGGGTAATCAGCCCCAGCATTTT.

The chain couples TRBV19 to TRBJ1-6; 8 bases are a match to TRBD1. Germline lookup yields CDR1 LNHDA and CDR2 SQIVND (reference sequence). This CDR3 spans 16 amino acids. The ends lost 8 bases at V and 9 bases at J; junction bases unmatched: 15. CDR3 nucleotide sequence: TGTGCCAGTGGGAATGGACAGGGCATTTTACCTTCACCCCTCCACTTT. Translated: CASGNGQGILPSPLHF.

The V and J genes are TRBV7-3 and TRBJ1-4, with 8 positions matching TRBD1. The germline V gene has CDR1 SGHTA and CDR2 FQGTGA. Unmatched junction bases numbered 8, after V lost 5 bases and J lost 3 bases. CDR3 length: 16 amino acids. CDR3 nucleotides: TGTGCCAGCAGCCCCTCGGGCAGGGGGCCTAATGAAAAACTGTTTTTT. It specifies CASSPSGRGPNEKLFF.

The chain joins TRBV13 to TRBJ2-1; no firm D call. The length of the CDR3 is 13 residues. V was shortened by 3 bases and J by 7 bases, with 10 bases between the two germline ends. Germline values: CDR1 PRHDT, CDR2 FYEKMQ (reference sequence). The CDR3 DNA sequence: TGTGCCAGCAGCTTCGCGTCGGAAAATGAGCAGTTCTTC. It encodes CASSFASENEQFF.

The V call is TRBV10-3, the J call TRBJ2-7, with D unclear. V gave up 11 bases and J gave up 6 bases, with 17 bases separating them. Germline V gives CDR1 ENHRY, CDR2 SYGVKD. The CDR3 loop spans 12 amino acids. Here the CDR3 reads CASSADAFEQYF. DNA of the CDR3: TGTGCCTCCTCCGCAGACGCCTTCGAGCAGTACTTC.

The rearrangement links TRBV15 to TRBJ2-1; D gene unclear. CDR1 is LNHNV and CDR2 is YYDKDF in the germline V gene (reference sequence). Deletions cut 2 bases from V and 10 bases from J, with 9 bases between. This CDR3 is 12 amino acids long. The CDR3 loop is CATSRYTPEQFF. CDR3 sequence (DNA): TGTGCCACCAGCAGATACACCCCAGAGCAGTTCTTC.

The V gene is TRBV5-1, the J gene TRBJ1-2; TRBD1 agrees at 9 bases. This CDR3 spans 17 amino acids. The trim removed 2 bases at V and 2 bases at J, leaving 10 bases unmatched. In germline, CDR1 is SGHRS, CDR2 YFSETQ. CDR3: CASSFRGGTGRNYGYTF. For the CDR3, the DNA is TGCGCCAGCAGCTTCAGAGGGGGGACAGGGAGAAACTATGGCTACACCTTC.

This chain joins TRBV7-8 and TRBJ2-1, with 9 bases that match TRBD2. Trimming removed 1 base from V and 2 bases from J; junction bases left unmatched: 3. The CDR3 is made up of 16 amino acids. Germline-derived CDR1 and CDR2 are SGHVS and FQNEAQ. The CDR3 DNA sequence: TGTGCCAGCAGCTTAGAGGGCGGGGGGGCCTACAATGAGCAGTTCTTC. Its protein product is CASSLEGGGAYNEQFF.

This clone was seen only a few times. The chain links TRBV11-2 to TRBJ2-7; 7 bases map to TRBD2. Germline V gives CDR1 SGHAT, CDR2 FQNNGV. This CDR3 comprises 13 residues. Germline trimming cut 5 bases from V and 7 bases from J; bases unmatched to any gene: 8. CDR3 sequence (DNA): TGTGCCAGCAGCCCATGGGAGGGTCGGGAGCAGTACTTC. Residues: CASSPWEGREQYF.

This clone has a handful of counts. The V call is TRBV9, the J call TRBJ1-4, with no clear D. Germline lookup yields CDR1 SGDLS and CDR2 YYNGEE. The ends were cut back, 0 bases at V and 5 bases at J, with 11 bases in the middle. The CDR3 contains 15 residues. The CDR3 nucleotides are TGTGCCAGCAGCGTAGGGGGTGTTTTCAATGAAAAACTGTTTTTT. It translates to CASSVGGVFNEKLFF.

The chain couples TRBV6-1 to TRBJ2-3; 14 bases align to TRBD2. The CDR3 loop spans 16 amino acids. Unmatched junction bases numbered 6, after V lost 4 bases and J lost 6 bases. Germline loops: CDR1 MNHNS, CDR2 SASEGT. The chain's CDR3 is CASSGRLAGGLDTQYF. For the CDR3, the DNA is TGTGCCAGCAGTGGACGACTAGCGGGGGGGCTGGATACGCAGTATTTT.

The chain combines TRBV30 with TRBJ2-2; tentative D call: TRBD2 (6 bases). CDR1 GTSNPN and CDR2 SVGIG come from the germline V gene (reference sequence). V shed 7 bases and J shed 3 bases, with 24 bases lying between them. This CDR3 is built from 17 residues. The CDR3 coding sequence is TGTGCCTTGGAGGGTATCGGACAAGAGGTGGACACCGGGGAGCTGTTTTTT. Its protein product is CALEGIGQEVDTGELFF.

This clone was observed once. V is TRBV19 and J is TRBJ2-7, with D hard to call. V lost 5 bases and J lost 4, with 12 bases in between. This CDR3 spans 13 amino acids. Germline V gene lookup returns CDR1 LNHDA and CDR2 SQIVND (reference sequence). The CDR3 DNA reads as TGTGCCAGTAGTCCCGGTGGGCCTTACGAGCAGTACTTC. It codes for CASSPGGPYEQYF. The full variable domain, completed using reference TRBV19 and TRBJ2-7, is DGGITQSPKYLFRKEGQNVTLSCEQNLNHDAMYWYRQDPGQGLRLIYYSQIVNDFQKGDIAEGYSVSREKKESFPLTVTSAQKNPTAFYLCASSPGGPYEQYFGPGTRLTVT.

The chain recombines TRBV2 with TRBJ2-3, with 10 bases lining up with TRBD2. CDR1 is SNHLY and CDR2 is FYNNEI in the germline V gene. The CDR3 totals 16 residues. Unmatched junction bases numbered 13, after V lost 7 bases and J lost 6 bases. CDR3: CASTGGLAGVGDTQYF. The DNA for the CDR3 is TGTGCCAGCACCGGGGGTCTAGCGGGGGTAGGGGATACGCAGTATTTT.

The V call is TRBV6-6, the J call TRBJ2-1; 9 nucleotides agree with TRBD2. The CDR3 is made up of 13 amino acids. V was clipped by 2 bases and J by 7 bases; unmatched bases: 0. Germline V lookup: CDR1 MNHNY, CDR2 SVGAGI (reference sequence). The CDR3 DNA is TGTGCCAGCAGTTACGCGGGGGGGAATGAGCAGTTCTTC. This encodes CASSYAGGNEQFF.

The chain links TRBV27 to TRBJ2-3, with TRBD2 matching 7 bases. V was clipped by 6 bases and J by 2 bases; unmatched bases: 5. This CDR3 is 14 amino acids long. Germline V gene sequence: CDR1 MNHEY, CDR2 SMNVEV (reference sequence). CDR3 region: CASSPGGNTDTQYF. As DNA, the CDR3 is TGTGCCAGCAGCCCCGGGGGGAACACAGATACGCAGTATTTT.

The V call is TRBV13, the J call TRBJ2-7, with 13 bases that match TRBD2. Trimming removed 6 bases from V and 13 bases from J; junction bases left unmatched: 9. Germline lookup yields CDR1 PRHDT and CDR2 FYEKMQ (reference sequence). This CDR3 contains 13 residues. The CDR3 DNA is TGTGCCAGCAGTCAGGGACTAGCGGGACCCAACTACGTC. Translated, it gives CASSQGLAGPNYV.

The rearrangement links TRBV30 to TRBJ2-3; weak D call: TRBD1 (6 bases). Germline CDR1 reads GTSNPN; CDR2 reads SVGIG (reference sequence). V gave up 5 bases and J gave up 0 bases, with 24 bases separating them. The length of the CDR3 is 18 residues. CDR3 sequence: CAWGVQGIATLSTDTQYF. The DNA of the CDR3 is TGTGCCTGGGGAGTACAGGGAATCGCTACCCTTAGCACAGATACGCAGTATTTT.

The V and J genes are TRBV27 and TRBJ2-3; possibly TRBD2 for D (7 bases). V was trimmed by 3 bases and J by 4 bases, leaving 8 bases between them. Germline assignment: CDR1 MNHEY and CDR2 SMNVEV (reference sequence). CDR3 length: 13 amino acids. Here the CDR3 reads CASSLGGPDTQYF. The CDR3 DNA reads TGTGCCAGCAGTTTGGGGGGGCCAGATACGCAGTATTTT.

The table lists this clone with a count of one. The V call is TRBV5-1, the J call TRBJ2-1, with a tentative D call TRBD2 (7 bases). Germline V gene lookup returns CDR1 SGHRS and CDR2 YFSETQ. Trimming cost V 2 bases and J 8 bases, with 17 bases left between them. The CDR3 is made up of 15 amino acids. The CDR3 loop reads CASSLRWGGLDEQFF. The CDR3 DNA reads TGCGCCAGCAGCTTACGGTGGGGGGGCTTGGATGAGCAGTTCTTC.

For the CDR3, the DNA is TGTGCCAGCAGCTTATACGCTTACGGCGGGAGGGGCACCGGGGAGCTGTTTTTT. It is translated as CASSLYAYGGRGTGELFF. The gene calls are TRBV7-6 and TRBJ2-2; 9 bases agree with TRBD2. V dropped 2 bases and J dropped 4; count of bases not matched to a gene: 11. The germline V gene has CDR1 SGHVS and CDR2 FNYEAQ. This CDR3 is 18 amino acids long.

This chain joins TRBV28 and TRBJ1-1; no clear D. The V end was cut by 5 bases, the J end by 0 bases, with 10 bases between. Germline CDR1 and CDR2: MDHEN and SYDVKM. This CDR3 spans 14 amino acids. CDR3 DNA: TGTGCCAGCAGTCTTAAACGATTGAACACTGAAGCTTTCTTT. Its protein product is CASSLKRLNTEAFF.

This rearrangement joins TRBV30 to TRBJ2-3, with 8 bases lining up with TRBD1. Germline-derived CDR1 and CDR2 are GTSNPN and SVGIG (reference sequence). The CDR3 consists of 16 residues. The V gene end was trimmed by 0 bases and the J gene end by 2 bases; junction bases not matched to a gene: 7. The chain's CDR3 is CAWSVGAGGSTDTQYF. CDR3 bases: TGTGCCTGGAGTGTAGGGGCAGGGGGCTCCACAGATACGCAGTATTTT.

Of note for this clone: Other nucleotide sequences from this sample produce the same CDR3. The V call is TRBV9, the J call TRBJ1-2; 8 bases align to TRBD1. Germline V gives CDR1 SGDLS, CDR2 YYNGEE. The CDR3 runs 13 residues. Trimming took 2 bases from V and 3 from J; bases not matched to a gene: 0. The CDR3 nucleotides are TGTGCCAGCAGCGTGGGACAGGACTATGGCTACACCTTC. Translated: CASSVGQDYGYTF.